This T cell receptor beta chain comes out of a study of vaccination effects on CD4 cells after COVID-19 (dated by TCRdb to the early 2020s). Concerning the study at large: Across the study, the median time from the second dose to post-vaccine sampling was 72 days (range 14 to 241). Cultures from other donors in the study were sequenced using the Oncomine TCR Beta short-read assay on an Illumina iSeq 100. The full study included roughly 10 COVID-19 convalescent patients and a few SARS-CoV-2-naive healthy vaccine recipients. SARS-CoV-2 spike-specific CD4+ TCR repertoires from before and after mRNA vaccination were compared in COVID-19 convalescent patients and in infection-naive vaccine recipients.

Preparation of the library involved the immunoSEQ multiplex PCR assay. DNA from the cultured, isolated CD4+ T cells was subjected to TCR beta CDR3 sequencing. Turning to the authors' computational methods: Non-productive TCR sequences were discarded, and reads were trimmed to the CDR3 region, with only CDR3s of 7 or more amino acids retained. The MANAFEST web app was used to identify antigen-specific clonotypes by comparing expansion in peptide wells with expansion in reference cultures. For clones to be considered positive, expansion at FDR<0.05 versus reference and all other wells, an odds ratio above 5, and a frequency above 0.1% in two replicate wells were required. Clonotypes significantly expanded in SARS-CoV-2 spike wells and in at least one common cold coronavirus spike condition were defined as cross-reactive. CDR3 similarity was assessed by Levenshtein distance using the stringdist R package, and unrooted trees were constructed with ape in R 3.6.1. TCRdb carries this immuneACCESS record with in-frame sequences only. Its versions omit some clonotypes, under half of them owing to an unresolved V gene in the studies checked, with the rest unexplained. V, J and clone size derive from that table, while D and trimming were established from the DNA sequence. The sample yields 15,000 to 20,000 clones; about 76% were counted once. Over 15% of the sample goes to the ten largest clones.

Comments on this clone: The antigen this receptor binds is unknown. Per-base qualities were not stored, and no clone one base away is much larger.

What the research found in general, with its limitations: Among healthy vaccine recipients, nearly all vaccine-induced clones were SARS-CoV-2 mono-reactive, and just 1 of 255 was cross-reactive with common cold coronaviruses. Marked clonal contraction was observed in both infection-induced and vaccine-induced clones at late post-vaccination timepoints, consistent with waning T cell responses. The study was limited by a small number of convalescent patients and lacked early post-infection timepoints.

The ViraFEST assay stimulated PBMC with viral peptide pools and then used TCR sequencing to identify antigen-specific CD4+ T cell clonotypes by expansion. After 10 to 11 days of culture, CD4+ T cells were isolated with the EasySep CD4+ T cell isolation kit. Each participant got two doses of an mRNA SARS-CoV-2 vaccine, either BNT162b2 or mRNA-1273. None of the healthy vaccine recipients had a prior SARS-CoV-2 infection, which was confirmed by nucleocapsid antibody tests that came back negative both before and after vaccination. Over 1.5 million PBMC per well were cultured with roughly 10 ug/ml peptides in IMDM containing approximately 4.6% human AB serum, around 10 IU/ml IL-2 and gentamicin. Half of the culture medium was replaced with fresh IL-2-containing medium on days 3 and 7. Each peptide stimulation condition was cultured in triplicate wells unless otherwise noted. Using Ficoll-Paque Plus gradient centrifugation, PBMC were separated from whole blood and then either used fresh or cryopreserved at -140C. The spike proteins of SARS-CoV-2 and of the common cold coronaviruses HCoV-NL63, HCoV-OC43 and HCoV-229E were spanned by overlapping peptide pools. The QIAamp micro DNA kit was used to extract genomic DNA from the cultured CD4+ T cells.

From its cysteine to its phenylalanine, the CDR3 spans 17 amino acids. Here the CDR3 DNA is all that survives: 51 bases in frame from base 1. The germline V gene encodes CDR1 LGHDT and CDR2 YNNKEL (reference sequence). V lost 2 bases and J lost 8 bases; the stretch between them is 24 bases long. The sequencing used CD4+ T cells from PBMCs cultured with HCoV-NL63 spike peptides, collected after COVID-19 vaccination. This specimen's cell subset or site label, interpreted: HCoV-NL63 spike overlapping peptide pool stimulation. This TCR came from a human donor who received a COVID-19 vaccine. The chain is made from TRBV3-1 (or the pseudogene TRBV3-2) and TRBJ1-2, with an unclear D gene assignment. The CDR3 amino acid sequence is: CASSQFRSGGKNGGYTF. In nucleotides, the sequence is TGTGCCAGCAGCCAATTCCGGTCGGGCGGGAAAAATGGCGGCTACACCTTC.